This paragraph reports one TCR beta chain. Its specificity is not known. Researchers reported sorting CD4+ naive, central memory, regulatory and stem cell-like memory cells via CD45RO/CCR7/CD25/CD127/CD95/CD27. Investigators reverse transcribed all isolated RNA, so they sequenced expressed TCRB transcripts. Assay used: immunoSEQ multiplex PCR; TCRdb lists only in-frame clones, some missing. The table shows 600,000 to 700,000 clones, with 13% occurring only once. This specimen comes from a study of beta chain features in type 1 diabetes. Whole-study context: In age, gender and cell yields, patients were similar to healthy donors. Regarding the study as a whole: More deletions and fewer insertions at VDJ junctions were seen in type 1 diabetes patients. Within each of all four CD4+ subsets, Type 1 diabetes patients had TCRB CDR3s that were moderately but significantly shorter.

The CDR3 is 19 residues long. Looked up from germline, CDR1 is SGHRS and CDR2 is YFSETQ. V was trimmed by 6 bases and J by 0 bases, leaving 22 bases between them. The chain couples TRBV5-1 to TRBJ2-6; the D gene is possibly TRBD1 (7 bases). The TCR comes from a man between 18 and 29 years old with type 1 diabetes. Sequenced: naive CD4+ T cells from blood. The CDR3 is CASNGNRGRGDSGANVLTF. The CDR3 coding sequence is TGCGCCAGCAATGGGAACAGGGGCCGCGGGGACTCTGGGGCCAACGTCCTGACTTTC.